Each of the 9 T cell receptor beta chains below was sequenced from the same sample in a study of blood T cell repertoires in COVID-19. The method was immunoSEQ multiplex PCR; TCRdb's version includes in-frame clones alone and lacks a portion of them. The sample shows roughly 130,000 clones, around 75% of them seen only once. Sequencing was done on a sample of peripheral blood. These receptor sequences come from a woman between 70 and 85 years old with COVID-19, enrolled during active disease.

This chain uses TRBV19 with TRBJ2-1; D not certain. Germline CDR1 and CDR2: LNHDA and SQIVND (reference sequence). The CDR3 runs 13 residues. V was clipped by 4 bases and J by 0 bases, with 4 bases between them. DNA of the CDR3: TGTGCCAGTAGTACTCGCTCCTACAATGAGCAGTTCTTC. This gives the protein CASSTRSYNEQFF.

The gene calls are TRBV19 and TRBJ2-2, with TRBD2 identical over 8 bases. The CDR3 covers 15 residues. V lost 7 bases and J lost 5; bases outside the gene matches: 9. Germline V lookup: CDR1 LNHDA, CDR2 SQIVND (reference sequence). This CDR3 reads CASNAGGFRTGELFF. The CDR3 bases are TGTGCCAGTAATGCGGGGGGATTTAGAACCGGGGAGCTGTTTTTT. The whole variable domain, remainder taken from reference TRBV19 and TRBJ2-2, is DGGITQSPKYLFRKEGQNVTLSCEQNLNHDAMYWYRQDPGQGLRLIYYSQIVNDFQKGDIAEGYSVSREKKESFPLTVTSAQKNPTAFYLCASNAGGFRTGELFFGEGSRLTVL.

This chain uses TRBV5-1 with TRBJ1-3; D is perhaps TRBD1 (5 bases). Trimming took off 3 bases at V and 0 bases at J, with 10 bases between the two ends. Germline V gene lookup returns CDR1 SGHRS and CDR2 YFSETQ. The CDR3 length is 15 residues. The CDR3 is CASSSDSASGNTIYF. The CDR3 DNA is TGCGCCAGCAGCTCTGACAGTGCCTCTGGAAACACCATATATTTT.

Concerning this clone: This sample includes further DNA sequences coding for the same CDR3. The rearrangement uses TRBV16 and TRBJ1-5; D may be TRBD1 (5 bases). The CDR3 is 13 amino acids. CDR1 and CDR2 (germline): KGHSY, FQNENV. V lost 4 bases and J lost 6, with 10 bases in between. For the CDR3, the DNA is TGTGCCAGCAGCCTTTTTCAGGGTCAGCCCCAGCATTTT. The encoded protein is CASSLFQGQPQHF.

This chain connects TRBV21-1 to TRBJ1-2; the table's TRBD1 call for D was not verified on the DNA. TRBV21-1 is assigned pseudogene status. The CDR3 is 15 residues long. Written as DNA, the CDR3 is TGTGCCAGCAGCAAACGGCAGGTGGCGAACTATGGCTACACCTTC. This translates into CASSKRQVANYGYTF.

This clone was detected a few times. The gene calls are TRBV10-3 and TRBJ1-5; TRBD1 aligns across 7 bases. With 4 bases clipped from V and 3 bases from J, the junction kept 6 bases outside the gene matches. This CDR3 has 15 amino acids. Per the germline V gene, CDR1 is ENHRY and CDR2 is SYGVKD. CDR3: CAISGQGVNNQPQHF. The CDR3 coding sequence is TGTGCCATCAGTGGGCAGGGGGTTAACAATCAGCCCCAGCATTTT.

The chain has TRBV7-2 and TRBJ2-3; 7 bases fit TRBD1. Germline V gene sequence: CDR1 SGHTA, CDR2 FQGNSA. Losses at the gene ends were 2 bases for V and 0 bases for J; bases not matched to a gene: 2. This CDR3 has 15 amino acids. The CDR3 region has the DNA TGTGCCAGCAGCTTATGGGACAGTAGCACAGATACGCAGTATTTT. This codes for CASSLWDSSTDTQYF.

This clone appeared a few times. The chain has TRBV5-1 and TRBJ1-3; TRBD1 might be the D (5 bases). Germline loops: CDR1 SGHRS, CDR2 YFSETQ. V lost 3 bases, J lost 0 bases, and 13 bases lay in between. The CDR3 loop spans 16 amino acids. In DNA, the CDR3 is TGCGCCAGCAGCTCAACCTGGACAAGCTCTGGAAACACCATATATTTT. This gives the protein CASSSTWTSSGNTIYF.

This rearrangement joins TRBV5-4 to TRBJ2-3; D is unresolved. The V end was cut by 2 bases, the J end by 2 bases, with 6 bases between. This CDR3 region has 13 residues. Germline CDR1 and CDR2: SGHNT and YYREEE (reference sequence). DNA of the CDR3: TGTGCCAGCAGCTTCTACTTCACAGATACGCAGTATTTT. Its translation is CASSFYFTDTQYF.